These 12 T cell receptor beta chains share one sample of origin, sequenced in a study of long-term antiretroviral therapy in people with HIV. With survey level as its setting, the immunoSEQ assay was v3.0. Clones were sequenced by immunoSEQ multiplex PCR, and TCRdb holds only the in-frame ones, with some missing. Of around 18,000 clones listed, more than 80% were seen once; the top ten hold roughly 9.3%. Specimen: unsorted PBMCs, collected 4.2 years after starting antiretroviral therapy. These receptors were obtained from a man over 45 with HIV.

This chain joins TRBV15 and TRBJ1-2, with 10 positions matching TRBD1. Germline values: CDR1 LNHNV, CDR2 YYDKDF (reference sequence). J lost 4 bases, V lost 1 base, and 3 bases had no gene match. This CDR3 has 15 residues. CDR3 in amino acids: CATSRGGQGSYGYTF. CDR3 sequence (DNA): TGTGCCACCAGCAGAGGGGGACAGGGGAGCTATGGCTACACCTTC.

The V gene is TRBV19, the J gene TRBJ2-7, with D maybe TRBD2 (5 bases). V lost 4 bases, J lost 7 bases, and 14 bases lay in between. This CDR3 has 13 amino acids. In germline, CDR1 is LNHDA, CDR2 SQIVND (reference sequence). CDR3 region: CASSRSTPGEQYF. The CDR3 DNA reads as TGTGCCAGTAGTAGATCCACGCCGGGGGAGCAGTACTTC.

The V call is TRBV7-2, the J call TRBJ2-7; possible D gene TRBD2, 6 bases. The CDR3 has 14 residues. CDR1 and CDR2 from the germline V gene are SGHTA and FQGNSA. V gave up 4 bases and J gave up 6 bases, with 16 bases separating them. The CDR3 nucleotides are TGTGCCAGCAGCTACCTTTCGGCGGGGTCCGAGCAGTACTTC. It yields the protein CASSYLSAGSEQYF.

The chain carries TRBV5-1 and TRBJ1-3; D unresolved. This CDR3 comprises 16 residues. Trimming left V 0 bases short and J 1 base short, with 11 bases between. Germline V lookup: CDR1 SGHRS, CDR2 YFSETQ. This CDR3 is CASSLGGFRSGNTIYF. The CDR3 bases are TGCGCCAGCAGCTTGGGCGGTTTTCGGTCTGGAAACACCATATATTTT.

The chain combines TRBV6-1 with TRBJ1-1; no reliable D call. Germline CDR1 and CDR2: MNHNS and SASEGT. Trimming removed 7 bases from V and 6 bases from J, with 21 bases in between. CDR3 size: 15 residues. The CDR3 loop reads CASTGGLVGRAEAFF. The CDR3 DNA sequence: TGTGCCAGCACCGGCGGACTCGTCGGAAGGGCTGAAGCTTTCTTT.

The rearrangement uses TRBV11-2 and TRBJ1-1; maybe TRBD1 (6 bases). Germline CDR1 and CDR2: SGHAT and FQNNGV. The ends were cut back, 8 bases at V and 4 bases at J, with 17 bases in the middle. The CDR3 runs 14 residues. The DNA for the CDR3 is TGTGCCAGCCTTAAGGGGGGGGTTCGCACTGAAGCTTTCTTT. It encodes CASLKGGVRTEAFF.

The chain is built from TRBV9 and TRBJ1-1; D gene uncertain. V gave up 0 bases and J gave up 2 bases, with 8 bases separating them. The CDR3 has 14 residues. Germline assignment: CDR1 SGDLS and CDR2 YYNGEE. The CDR3 DNA is TGTGCCAGCAGCGTAGCCCCAGGTAACACTGAAGCTTTCTTT. Translation gives CASSVAPGNTEAFF.

The V call is TRBV5-8, the J call TRBJ2-4; 7 positions agree with TRBD1. Germline V gene lookup returns CDR1 SGHTS and CDR2 YDEGEE. The CDR3 is 16 amino acids. After removal of 4 bases from V and 9 bases from J, the junction contained 16 bases not matched to a gene. In DNA, the CDR3 is TGTGCCAGCAGCCTGCGGACAGGACCCGGGGCTAGCATTCAGTACTTC. This codes for CASSLRTGPGASIQYF.

The chain recombines TRBV11-3 with TRBJ1-5; D is unresolved. CDR1 SGHNT and CDR2 YENEEA come from the germline V gene. The ends were cut back, 2 bases at V and 5 bases at J, with 10 bases in the middle. The length of the CDR3 is 14 residues. The DNA of the CDR3 is TGTGCCAGCAGCTTACGGGGTTCGGATCAGCCCCAGCATTTT. It codes for CASSLRGSDQPQHF.

This rearrangement joins TRBV5-1 to TRBJ1-1; D remains unclear. The V and J ends lost 1 base and 0 bases respectively, with 10 bases between them. This CDR3 comprises 15 residues. Germline assignment: CDR1 SGHRS and CDR2 YFSETQ. CDR3 amino acids: CASSLTVFMNTEAFF. DNA for the CDR3: TGCGCCAGCAGCTTGACAGTTTTCATGAACACTGAAGCTTTCTTT. The full variable domain, in which reference TRBV5-1 and TRBJ1-1 provide the parts outside the CDR3, is KAGVTQTPRYLIKTRGQQVTLSCSPISGHRSVSWYQQTPGQGLQFLFEYFSETQRNKGNFPGRFSGRQFSNSRSEMNVSTLELGDSALYLCASSLTVFMNTEAFFGQGTRLTVV.

This clone was seen a few times. In DNA form, the CDR3 reads TGTGCCAGCAGCTCCACCGGGACAGAGGACCCCCTCCACTTT. Translation gives CASSSTGTEDPLHF. The chain joins TRBV5-4 to TRBJ1-6; 7 bases map to TRBD1. Trimming removed 3 bases from V and 13 bases from J; junction bases left unmatched: 10. Germline values: CDR1 SGHNT, CDR2 YYREEE (reference sequence). The CDR3 consists of 14 residues.

The chain is built from TRBV5-1 and TRBJ1-3, with D perhaps TRBD1 (5 bases). CDR1 is SGHRS, CDR2 YFSETQ, per germline. Trimming took 0 bases from V and 0 from J, leaving 10 bases between them. The length of the CDR3 is 16 residues. The CDR3 reads CASSLALGGSGNTIYF. As DNA, the CDR3 is TGCGCCAGCAGCTTGGCCCTCGGGGGCTCTGGAAACACCATATATTTT.